These 20 T cell receptor beta chains were all obtained from the same sample, sequenced in a study of Ad26.COV2.S vaccination and SARS-CoV-2 variants. This table comes from immunoSEQ multiplex PCR, and its TCRdb copy is limited to in-frame clones, with some not included. The sample holds 500,000 or so clones; approximately 90% are singletons and the top ten take 9.5% to 15%. The treatment denotes: 19 received Ad26.COV2.S at low or high dose, single or two shots; about 5 received placebo; per-sample allocation not given. Vaccine and placebo recipients were sampled on day 63 after the first injection. Material: peripheral blood, obtained in a trial of Ad26.COV2.S vaccine versus placebo. These receptors came from a person aged 18-65 years who received the Ad26.COV2.S COVID-19 vaccine or a placebo.

The CDR3 DNA reads as TGTGCCAGCTCACCACCGGTGGGCATAGGGGAAAAACTGTTTTTT. Its translation is CASSPPVGIGEKLFF. This chain connects TRBV18 to TRBJ1-4; D remains ambiguous. There are 15 residues in the CDR3. The V end lost 0 bases, the J end lost 8 bases, and 13 bases lay between the germline ends. Per the germline V gene, CDR1 is KGHSH and CDR2 is LQKENI.

In this sample, this clone turned up a few times. V is TRBV3-1 (or the pseudogene TRBV3-2) and J is TRBJ1-2; 7 nucleotides align to TRBD1. V lost 3 bases, J lost 5 bases, and 15 bases stayed unmatched. CDR1 and CDR2 (germline): LGHDT, YNNKEL (reference sequence). The CDR3 is made up of 17 amino acids. DNA for the CDR3: TGTGCCAGCAGCCATGGGACAGTCCCCTCGACGGGGTATGGCTACACCTTC. Its translation: CASSHGTVPSTGYGYTF.

The J gene is TRBJ1-1, the V gene TRBV5-1; D not resolved. CDR3 size: 17 residues. Per germline, CDR1 SGHRS and CDR2 YFSETQ. V shed 4 bases and J shed 0 bases, with 19 bases lying between them. CDR3 loop: CASSPGWGLGMNTEAFF. DNA for the CDR3: TGCGCCAGCAGCCCGGGGTGGGGATTAGGTATGAACACTGAAGCTTTCTTT.

This CDR3 is CASSPAGRTGGELFF. Written as DNA, the CDR3 is TGTGCCAGCAGCCCAGCGGGGCGGACTGGCGGGGAGCTGTTTTTT. The V and J genes are TRBV9 and TRBJ2-2; TRBD2 matches at 7 bases. From germline, CDR1 is SGDLS and CDR2 YYNGEE. The CDR3 runs 15 residues. The ends lost 4 bases at V and 7 bases at J; junction bases unmatched: 10.

The chain carries TRBV11-2 and TRBJ2-5; D is ambiguous. V lost 2 bases and J lost 5, with 9 bases in between. The germline gives CDR1 SGHAT, CDR2 FQNNGV. The CDR3 is 13 amino acids. The CDR3 DNA is TGTGCCAGCAGCTTACGGTTTCGCGAGACCCAGTACTTC. The encoded protein is CASSLRFRETQYF.

This chain uses TRBV3-1 (or the pseudogene TRBV3-2) with TRBJ1-6; the match to TRBD1 covers 7 bases. The V gene's germline CDR1 is LGHDT and CDR2 YNNKEL (reference sequence). Unmatched junction bases numbered 7, after V lost 2 bases and J lost 0 bases. The CDR3 is 18 amino acids. CDR3 in DNA: TGTGCCAGCAGCCAATTTCCAGGGGGAAGCTCCTATAATTCACCCCTCCACTTT. Protein product: CASSQFPGGSSYNSPLHF.

The chain joins TRBV28 to TRBJ1-5; D unclear. V lost 2 bases, J lost 6 bases, and 11 bases lay in between. The CDR3 is 14 residues long. The germline gives CDR1 MDHEN, CDR2 SYDVKM. The CDR3 bases are TGTGCCAGCAGTTTACAAGGTTTTCCTCAGCCCCAGCATTTT. Residues: CASSLQGFPQPQHF.

The CDR3 is CASSLGKHYGYTF. The CDR3 DNA reads TGTGCCAGCAGTTTAGGTAAACACTATGGCTACACCTTC. The rearrangement uses TRBV28 and TRBJ1-2; D is ambiguous. Trimming took off 2 bases at V and 3 bases at J, with 7 bases between the two ends. Germline CDR1 and CDR2: MDHEN and SYDVKM. The CDR3 has 13 residues.

This sequence joins TRBV18 and TRBJ1-5, with D possibly being TRBD1 (5 bases). The V and J ends lost 2 bases and 2 bases respectively, with 16 bases between them. CDR1 and CDR2 from the germline V gene are KGHSH and LQKENI. The CDR3 totals 17 residues. The CDR3 DNA is TGTGCCAGCTCACCAGTGGGTGGAGGGGTCGGCAATCAGCCCCAGCATTTT. This gives the protein CASSPVGGGVGNQPQHF.

The CDR3 DNA reads TGTGCCAGTAGTATCGCCACTGAAGCTTTCTTT. Amino acid sequence: CASSIATEAFF. V and J are TRBV19 and TRBJ1-1; D is uncertain. V gave up 3 bases and J gave up 4 bases, with 3 bases separating them. Per the germline V gene, CDR1 is LNHDA and CDR2 is SQIVND (reference sequence). The CDR3 totals 11 residues. Full variable domain (missing parts from reference TRBV19 and TRBJ1-1): DGGITQSPKYLFRKEGQNVTLSCEQNLNHDAMYWYRQDPGQGLRLIYYSQIVNDFQKGDIAEGYSVSREKKESFPLTVTSAQKNPTAFYLCASSIATEAFFGQGTRLTVV.

This sequence joins TRBV5-1 and TRBJ2-1, with D uncertain. The CDR3 runs 14 residues. The V end lost 4 bases, the J end lost 6 bases, and 14 bases lay between the germline ends. The germline CDR1 and CDR2 sequences are SGHRS and YFSETQ. The CDR3 spells CASSATPSGNEQFF. The CDR3 nucleotides are TGCGCCAGCAGCGCTACTCCGTCCGGCAATGAGCAGTTCTTC.

V usage is TRBV19 and J usage is TRBJ1-1; no firm D call. Trimming pared 0 bases from V and 10 bases from J, leaving 12 bases between. The CDR3 sequence is 13 residues long. The germline V gene has CDR1 LNHDA and CDR2 SQIVND (reference sequence). CDR3 DNA: TGTGCCAGTAGTATAGATCGGGCAGGCGGAGCTTTCTTT. Protein product: CASSIDRAGGAFF.

This clone was detected once. The chain employs TRBV5-1 and TRBJ2-5; D is ambiguous. Trimming stripped 4 bases from V and 4 bases from J, with 8 bases between. This CDR3 is 12 amino acids long. CDR1 is SGHRS and CDR2 is YFSETQ in the germline V gene. This CDR3 is CASSEDGETQYF. Written as DNA, the CDR3 is TGCGCCAGCAGCGAGGACGGAGAGACCCAGTACTTC.

This sequence joins TRBV7-6 and TRBJ2-1, with 7 nucleotides matching TRBD2. V shed 5 bases, J shed 5 bases, and the junction held 9 bases outside the gene matches. Germline-derived CDR1 and CDR2 are SGHVS and FNYEAQ. The CDR3 runs to 15 residues. The CDR3: CASSPLAEPDNEQFF. Written as DNA, the CDR3 is TGTGCCAGCAGCCCCCTAGCGGAACCTGACAATGAGCAGTTCTTC.

This sequence joins TRBV28 and TRBJ1-5; D gene uncertain. Germline loops: CDR1 MDHEN, CDR2 SYDVKM. Trimming took 8 bases from V and 2 from J, leaving 13 bases between them. The CDR3 loop spans 14 amino acids. As DNA, the CDR3 is TGTGCCAGCGTCCGGGCCCTAGGCAATCAGCCCCAGCATTTT. Translating it yields CASVRALGNQPQHF.

V is TRBV19 and J is TRBJ2-7, with D possibly TRBD1 on 5 matching bases. V was trimmed by 1 base and J by 8 bases, leaving 15 bases between them. Germline V gene data show CDR1 as LNHDA and CDR2 as SQIVND (reference sequence). This CDR3 has 14 amino acids. The DNA of the CDR3 is TGTGCCAGTAGTATAGGTAGGGGAAGGAACAAGCAGTACTTC. Translated, it gives CASSIGRGRNKQYF.

The CDR3 is CASSFRRLAGPDSYNEQFF. The DNA for the CDR3 is TGTGCCAGCAGCTTTCGGCGACTAGCGGGTCCGGACTCCTACAATGAGCAGTTCTTC. This sequence joins TRBV13 and TRBJ2-1, with TRBD2 identical over 10 bases. Germline CDR1 is PRHDT and CDR2 is FYEKMQ (reference sequence). V dropped 3 bases and J dropped 0; count of bases not matched to a gene: 11. The CDR3 covers 19 residues.

This chain links TRBV5-1 with TRBJ2-5; 10 positions match TRBD1. This CDR3 has 16 amino acids. The V segment lost 4 bases and the J segment 5 bases; nucleotides outside the gene matches: 11. Germline values: CDR1 SGHRS, CDR2 YFSETQ. The CDR3 coding sequence is TGCGCCAGCAGCGTAGGGGACAGGGGTTTACAGGAGACCCAGTACTTC. It is translated as CASSVGDRGLQETQYF.

The chain carries TRBV2 and TRBJ1-3; unclear D gene. In germline, CDR1 is SNHLY, CDR2 FYNNEI. Trimming shortened V by 3 bases and J by 0 bases, and 12 bases separated the two germline ends. This CDR3 region has 16 residues. This CDR3 is CASSEATPTSGNTIYF. The CDR3 region has the DNA TGTGCCAGCAGTGAGGCCACGCCCACCTCTGGAAACACCATATATTTT.

The rearrangement uses TRBV7-2 and TRBJ1-6; TRBD1 might be the D (6 bases). The V gene's germline CDR1 is SGHTA and CDR2 FQGNSA. V was cut by 5 bases and J by 0 bases, with 20 bases left in between. This CDR3 region has 19 residues. CDR3 DNA sequence: TGTGCCAGCAGCACTCAAGGTGTTAGGGGGAGCTCCTATAATTCACCCCTCCACTTT. It translates to CASSTQGVRGSSYNSPLHF.